This is a list of T cell receptor beta chains from one sample in a study of OX40 agonist ivuxolimab in advanced cancers. Measured with immunoSEQ multiplex PCR; TCRdb has only the in-frame clones, and not every one. The data show tens of thousands of clones, with roughly 87% seen just once and 11% held by the top ten. This material consisted of CD4+ or CD8+ T cells sorted from blood, taken in a trial of the OX40 agonist ivuxolimab. The receptors here all came from an adult with an advanced solid tumor such as melanoma, head and neck, liver or kidney cancer. CDR3s include the opening cysteine and the closing phenylalanine or tryptophan. A D gene is named only where the DNA matches it firmly. For some rows the clone size is stated as once, few or many, or as a class when expanded; others skip it.

once	NA	TRBJ1-4	TRBV7-9	CASSLGTTFEEKLFF	TGTGCCAGCAGCTTAGGGACGACTTTTGAGGAAAAACTGTTTTTT
NA	NA	TRBJ2-2	TRBV7-9	CASSLAGRATGELFF	TGTGCCAGCAGCTTAGCGGGACGGGCGACCGGGGAGCTGTTTTTT
NA	NA	TRBJ1-5	TRBV6-5	CASSPVYSNQPQHF	TGTGCCAGCAGTCCGGTGTATAGCAATCAGCCCCAGCATTTT
few	NA	TRBJ1-1	TRBV29-1	CSVEGVNTEAFF	TGCAGCGTTGAAGGAGTGAACACTGAAGCTTTCTTT
NA	TRBD2	TRBJ2-7	TRBV4-3	CASSQDRGAYEQYF	TGCGCCAGCAGCCAAGATCGGGGGGCCTACGAGCAGTACTTC
NA	NA	TRBJ2-1	TRBV14	CASGRMGNEQFF	TGTGCCAGCGGACGGATGGGGAATGAGCAGTTCTTC
NA	NA	TRBJ2-1	TRBV7-9	CASSLEISYNEQFF	TGTGCCAGCAGCTTAGAGATCTCCTACAATGAGCAGTTCTTC
NA	TRBD2	TRBJ2-7	TRBV7-9	CASSSGGSGGSYEQYF	TGTGCCAGCAGCTCCGGCGGGAGTGGGGGGTCCTACGAGCAGTACTTC
NA	TRBD1	TRBJ2-5	TRBV6-1	CANSGQGPGETQYF	TGTGCCAATTCTGGACAGGGCCCCGGAGAGACCCAGTACTTC
NA	NA	TRBJ2-3	TRBV7-2	CASDPEVGTDTQYF	TGTGCCAGCGATCCAGAAGTTGGCACAGATACGCAGTATTTT
NA	TRBD2	TRBJ2-1	TRBV9	CASSVMVAGGGRDEQFF	TGTGCCAGCAGCGTAATGGTAGCGGGCGGTGGTAGGGATGAGCAGTTCTTC
NA	TRBD1	TRBJ1-2	TRBV7-8	CASSLGQGGNYGYTF	TGTGCCAGCAGCTTAGGACAGGGGGGTAACTATGGCTACACCTTC
NA	NA	TRBJ1-2	TRBV19	CASSGSWDGYTF	TGTGCCAGTAGCGGGAGCTGGGATGGCTACACCTTC
NA	NA	TRBJ2-4	TRBV5-6	CASTPGTYGNIQYF	TGTGCCAGCACCCCCGGGACTTACGGGAACATTCAGTACTTC
NA	NA	TRBJ2-3	TRBV11-2	CASSLDPGSDTQYF	TGTGCCAGCAGCTTAGACCCAGGGTCAGATACGCAGTATTTT